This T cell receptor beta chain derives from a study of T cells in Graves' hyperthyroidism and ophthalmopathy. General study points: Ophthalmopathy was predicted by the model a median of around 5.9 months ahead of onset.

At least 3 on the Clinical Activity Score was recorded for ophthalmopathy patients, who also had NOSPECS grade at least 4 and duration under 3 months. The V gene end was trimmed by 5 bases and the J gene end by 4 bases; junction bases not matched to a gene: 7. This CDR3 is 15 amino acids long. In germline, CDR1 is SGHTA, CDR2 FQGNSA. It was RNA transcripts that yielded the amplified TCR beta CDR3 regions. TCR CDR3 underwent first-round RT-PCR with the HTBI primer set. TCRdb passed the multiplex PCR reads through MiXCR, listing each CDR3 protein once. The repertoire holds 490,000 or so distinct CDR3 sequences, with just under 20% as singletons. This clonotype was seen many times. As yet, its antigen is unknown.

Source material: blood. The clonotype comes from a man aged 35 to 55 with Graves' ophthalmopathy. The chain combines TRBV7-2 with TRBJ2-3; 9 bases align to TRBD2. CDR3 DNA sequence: TGTGCCAGCAGCGGCCTAGCGGGAAGTCCAGATACGCAGTATTTT. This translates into CASSGLAGSPDTQYF.